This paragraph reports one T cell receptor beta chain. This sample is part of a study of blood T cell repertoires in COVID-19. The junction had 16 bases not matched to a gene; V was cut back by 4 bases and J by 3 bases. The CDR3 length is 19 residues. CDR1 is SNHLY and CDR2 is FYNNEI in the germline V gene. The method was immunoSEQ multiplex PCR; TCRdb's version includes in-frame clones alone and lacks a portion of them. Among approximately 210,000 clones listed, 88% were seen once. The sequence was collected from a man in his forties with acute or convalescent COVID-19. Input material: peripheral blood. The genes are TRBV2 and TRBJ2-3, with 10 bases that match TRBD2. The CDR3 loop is CASSVDPGDSGGATDTQYF. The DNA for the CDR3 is TGTGCCAGCAGTGTCGACCCCGGTGACAGCGGGGGGGCAACAGATACGCAGTATTTT.